What follows are 18 T cell receptor beta chains derived from one specimen sequenced in a study of blood T cell repertoires in COVID-19. The table came from immunoSEQ multiplex PCR; TCRdb's copy has only in-frame clones and leaves some out. The profile covers around 150,000 clones, with about 86% appearing a single time and roughly 3.4% taken by the ten largest. Sequenced input: peripheral blood. Receptors were obtained from a man between 65 and 85 years old with acute or convalescent COVID-19.

The chain combines TRBV10-3 with TRBJ2-1; 10 positions match TRBD1. V lost 2 bases to trimming and J lost 4 bases; unmatched junction nucleotides: 11. The CDR3 is 18 residues long. CDR1 and CDR2 from the germline V gene are ENHRY and SYGVKD. CDR3 in DNA: TGTGCCATCAGTGAGCCAGGACTACCGGGACAGGGGTACAATGAGCAGTTCTTC. Translating it yields CAISEPGLPGQGYNEQFF.

J is TRBJ2-1 and V is TRBV5-4, with TRBD2 identical over 11 bases. There are 16 residues in the CDR3. Trimming removed 4 bases from V and 4 bases from J; junction bases left unmatched: 7. Germline values: CDR1 SGHNT, CDR2 YYREEE (reference sequence). The CDR3 coding sequence is TGTGCCAGCAGCACCCCGACTAGCGGGGCATACAATGAGCAGTTCTTC. It encodes CASSTPTSGAYNEQFF. Looking up the rest from reference TRBV5-4 and TRBJ2-1 gives the full variable domain: ETGVTQSPTHLIKTRGQQVTLRCSSQSGHNTVSWYQQALGQGPQFIFQYYREEENGRGNFPPRFSGLQFPNYSSELNVNALELDDSALYLCASSTPTSGAYNEQFFGPGTRLTVL.

The genes are TRBV3-1 (or the pseudogene TRBV3-2) and TRBJ1-1; the D is unclear. Germline CDR1 reads LGHDT; CDR2 reads YNNKEL (reference sequence). This CDR3 spans 14 amino acids. Between the trimmed V and J ends, which lost 4 bases and 1 base, there was a span of 10 bases. In DNA, the CDR3 is TGTGCCAGCAGCCCCCTAGCGGGGAACACTGAAGCTTTCTTT. Translating it yields CASSPLAGNTEAFF.

The chain carries TRBV18 and TRBJ2-7; 10 bases are shared with TRBD1. Germline assignment: CDR1 KGHSH and CDR2 LQKENI. V lost 5 bases and J lost 2; bases outside the gene matches: 3. The CDR3 length is 14 residues. The CDR3 DNA follows: TGTGCCAGCTCAACCGACAGGGGGCCCTACGAGCAGTACTTC. This sequence encodes CASSTDRGPYEQYF.

The chain employs TRBV2 and TRBJ2-7, with TRBD2 matching 9 bases. Germline V lookup: CDR1 SNHLY, CDR2 FYNNEI. The V gene end was trimmed by 8 bases and the J gene end by 0 bases; junction bases not matched to a gene: 5. The CDR3 loop spans 14 amino acids. The CDR3 sequence is CASQNSGSSYEQYF. The CDR3 coding sequence is TGTGCCAGCCAGAATAGCGGGAGCTCCTACGAGCAGTACTTC.

The chain has TRBV5-1 and TRBJ2-1; 14 nucleotides agree with TRBD2. CDR1 and CDR2 from the germline V gene are SGHRS and YFSETQ. This CDR3 has 17 residues. Trimming took 4 bases from V and 5 from J; bases not matched to a gene: 8. The CDR3 nucleotides read TGCGCCAGCAGCCCCACCGGGACTAGCGGGAGAGACAATGAGCAGTTCTTC. Protein product: CASSPTGTSGRDNEQFF.

For the CDR3, the DNA is TGTGCCAGCAGTCTCGGACAGGGGGGAAAAGCTTTCTTT. This sequence encodes CASSLGQGGKAFF. V and J are TRBV28 and TRBJ1-1; 10 positions match TRBD1. Trimming removed 5 bases from V and 9 bases from J; junction bases left unmatched: 6. This CDR3 is 13 amino acids long. Germline CDR1 is MDHEN and CDR2 is SYDVKM. Complete variable domain (other parts from reference TRBV28 and TRBJ1-1): DVKVTQSSRYLVKRTGEKVFLECVQDMDHENMFWYRQDPGLGLRLIYFSYDVKMKEKGDIPEGYSVSREKKERFSLILESASTNQTSMYLCASSLGQGGKAFFGQGTRLTVV.

The chain uses TRBV28 and TRBJ1-5; maybe TRBD1 (5 bases). CDR1 and CDR2 from the germline V gene are MDHEN and SYDVKM. This CDR3 is 14 amino acids long. Trimming left V 6 bases short and J 7 bases short, with 16 bases between. The CDR3 DNA reads TGTGCCAGCAGACAGACCAGGGTTGAACAGCCCCAGCATTTT. Translation gives CASRQTRVEQPQHF. The variable domain in full, with the rest retrieved from reference TRBV28 and TRBJ1-5, is DVKVTQSSRYLVKRTGEKVFLECVQDMDHENMFWYRQDPGLGLRLIYFSYDVKMKEKGDIPEGYSVSREKKERFSLILESASTNQTSMYLCASRQTRVEQPQHFGDGTRLSIL.

This clone was picked up one time. The rearrangement links TRBV9 to TRBJ2-7; D possibly corresponds to TRBD2 (7 bases). The V end lost 0 bases, the J end lost 6 bases, and 10 bases lay between the germline ends. From germline, CDR1 is SGDLS and CDR2 YYNGEE. This CDR3 has 13 residues. The CDR3 DNA is TGTGCCAGCAGCGTAGGGGGGGGCTCCGAGCAGTACTTC. Residues: CASSVGGGSEQYF.

V is TRBV4-3 and J is TRBJ2-5, with 9 positions matching TRBD1. Germline values: CDR1 LGHNA, CDR2 YSLEER. The CDR3 is 15 residues long. V was pared by 4 bases and J by 2 bases, with 5 bases of the junction left unmatched. Here the CDR3 reads CASSRGTGIQETQYF. The CDR3, as DNA: TGCGCCAGCAGCCGTGGGACAGGGATACAAGAGACCCAGTACTTC.

This chain links TRBV2 with TRBJ2-3, with D maybe TRBD2 (5 bases). Trimming took 3 bases from V and 0 from J, leaving 10 bases between them. Per germline, CDR1 SNHLY and CDR2 FYNNEI. The CDR3 covers 15 residues. CDR3 amino acids: CASSELGGSTDTQYF. In DNA form, the CDR3 reads TGTGCCAGCAGTGAGCTAGGCGGGAGCACAGATACGCAGTATTTT. Based on the CDR3 plus reference TRBV2 and TRBJ2-3, the full variable domain is EPEVTQTPSHQVTQMGQEVILRCVPISNHLYFYWYRQILGQKVEFLVSFYNNEISEKSEIFDDQFSVERPDGSNFTLKIRSTKLEDSAMYFCASSELGGSTDTQYFGPGTRLTVL.

This chain joins TRBV24-1 and TRBJ2-3; 11 bases align to TRBD2. Looked up from germline, CDR1 is KGHDR and CDR2 is SFDVKD. V was clipped by 5 bases and J by 4 bases; unmatched bases: 7. The CDR3 is 16 amino acids. The CDR3: CATSGEGLAAADTQYF. CDR3 in DNA: TGTGCCACCAGTGGGGAGGGACTAGCGGCCGCAGATACGCAGTATTTT.

This clone occurred once. The rearrangement uses TRBV29-1 and TRBJ2-7; 7 nucleotides align to TRBD2. V lost 5 bases, J lost 3 bases, and 7 bases stayed unmatched. The CDR3 has 13 amino acids. Germline V gene data show CDR1 as SQVTM and CDR2 as ANQGSEA. The CDR3 is CSVSVGGVYEQYF. CDR3 sequence (DNA): TGCAGCGTTTCAGTTGGGGGGGTCTACGAGCAGTACTTC.

The table lists this clone with a count of one. V usage is TRBV6-5 and J usage is TRBJ1-3, with 8 bases lining up with TRBD1. The CDR3 sequence is 15 residues long. Germline V gene sequence: CDR1 MNHEY, CDR2 SVGAGI. With V trimmed by 6 bases and J by 4 bases, 8 bases remained unmatched. The CDR3 loop is CASRPGTGWGNTIYF. CDR3 in DNA: TGTGCCAGCAGGCCCGGGACAGGATGGGGAAACACCATATATTTT.

This clone was seen once. The chain uses TRBV5-1 and TRBJ2-5, with a tentative D call TRBD1 (6 bases). CDR1 and CDR2 (germline): SGHRS, YFSETQ. The CDR3 totals 13 residues. The V end was cut by 4 bases, the J end by 5 bases, with 12 bases between. As DNA, the CDR3 is TGCGCCAGCAGCACCCGGGACATCGAGACCCAGTACTTC. Its protein product is CASSTRDIETQYF.

The chain links TRBV14 to TRBJ2-5; D is ambiguous. Looked up from germline, CDR1 is SGHDN and CDR2 is FVKESK. V lost 0 bases to trimming and J lost 2 bases, with 10 bases between them. The CDR3 loop spans 15 amino acids. The CDR3 here is CASSQDWSVQETQYF. For the CDR3, the DNA is TGTGCCAGCAGCCAAGATTGGTCGGTTCAAGAGACCCAGTACTTC.

The gene calls are TRBV28 and TRBJ2-1, with D maybe TRBD2 (6 bases). V dropped 3 bases and J dropped 4 bases, with 13 bases sitting between them. The CDR3 loop spans 15 amino acids. Germline CDR1 is MDHEN and CDR2 is SYDVKM. The CDR3 here is CASSLGTSQYNEQFF. In DNA, the CDR3 is TGTGCCAGCAGTTTGGGTACTAGCCAATACAATGAGCAGTTCTTC.

This chain uses TRBV6-6 with TRBJ2-2; D is undetermined. V was shortened by 0 bases and J by 5 bases, with 4 bases between the two germline ends. Germline CDR1 is MNHNY and CDR2 is SVGAGI (reference sequence). CDR3 length: 13 residues. The CDR3 DNA sequence: TGTGCCAGCAGTTACTCCGGGACCGGGGAGCTGTTTTTT. It codes for CASSYSGTGELFF.